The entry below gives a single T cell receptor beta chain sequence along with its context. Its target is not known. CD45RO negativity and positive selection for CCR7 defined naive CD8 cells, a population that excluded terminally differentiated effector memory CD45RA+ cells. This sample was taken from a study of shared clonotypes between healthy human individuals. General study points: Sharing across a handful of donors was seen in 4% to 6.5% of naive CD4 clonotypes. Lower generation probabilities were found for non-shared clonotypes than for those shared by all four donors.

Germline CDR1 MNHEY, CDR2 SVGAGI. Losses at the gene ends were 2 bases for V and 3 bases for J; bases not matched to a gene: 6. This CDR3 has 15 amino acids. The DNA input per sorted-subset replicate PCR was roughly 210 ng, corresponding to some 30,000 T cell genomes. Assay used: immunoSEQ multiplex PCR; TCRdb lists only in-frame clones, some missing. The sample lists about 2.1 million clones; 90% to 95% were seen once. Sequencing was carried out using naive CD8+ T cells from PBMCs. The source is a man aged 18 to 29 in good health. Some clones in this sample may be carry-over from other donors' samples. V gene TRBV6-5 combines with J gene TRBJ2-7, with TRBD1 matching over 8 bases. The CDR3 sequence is CASSYGFDRGYEQYF. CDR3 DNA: TGTGCCAGCAGTTACGGATTCGACAGGGGCTACGAGCAGTACTTC.